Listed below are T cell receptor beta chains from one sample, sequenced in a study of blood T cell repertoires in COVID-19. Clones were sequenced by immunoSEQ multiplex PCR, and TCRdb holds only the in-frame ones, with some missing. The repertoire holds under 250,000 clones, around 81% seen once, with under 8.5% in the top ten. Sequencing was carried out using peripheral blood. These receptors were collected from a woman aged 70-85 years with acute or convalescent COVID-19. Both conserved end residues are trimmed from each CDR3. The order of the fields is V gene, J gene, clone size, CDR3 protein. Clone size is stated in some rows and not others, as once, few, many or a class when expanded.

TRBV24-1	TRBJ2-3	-	ATSEIAGGRGDTQY
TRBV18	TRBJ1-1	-	ASSRNGDTWHGAF
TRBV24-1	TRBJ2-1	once	ATSRGNYNEQF
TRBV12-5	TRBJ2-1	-	ASGGGTGAHNEQF
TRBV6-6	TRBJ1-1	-	ASSSDRNTEAF
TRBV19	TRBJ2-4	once	ASSINRGELAKNIQY
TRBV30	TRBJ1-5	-	AWSLGADSNQPQH
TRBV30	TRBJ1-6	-	ASRDSYNSPLH
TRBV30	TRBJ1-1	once	AWTLRLQAF
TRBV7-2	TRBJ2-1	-	ASSLGGRLAGGLRKEF
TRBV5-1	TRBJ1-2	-	ASSEGQGPYGYT
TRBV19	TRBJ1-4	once	ASTGSGAGDEKLF
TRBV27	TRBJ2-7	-	AAGGGATYEQY
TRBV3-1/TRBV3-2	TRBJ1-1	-	ASRRGVYTEAF
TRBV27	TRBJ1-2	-	ASSPAGTGSEGYT
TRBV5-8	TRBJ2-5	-	ASSPGTGVQETQY
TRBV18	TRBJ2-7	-	ASSPPSRAEQY
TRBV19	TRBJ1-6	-	ASSDSRGLANSPLH
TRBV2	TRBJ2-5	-	ASSELGEETQY
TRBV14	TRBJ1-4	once	ASSRGKEKLF
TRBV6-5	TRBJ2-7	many	ASRTGSSYEQY
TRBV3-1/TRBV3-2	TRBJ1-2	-	ASSQRYRGHGYT